This T cell receptor (beta chain) was found in a study of T cells in tuberculosis. For the study at large: This South African cohort compared adolescents with or without latent tuberculosis against adults with active tuberculosis.

Germline V gene data show CDR1 as LNHNV and CDR2 as YYDKDF (reference sequence). V shed 6 bases and J 3 bases; nucleotides not matched to a gene: 8. The CDR3 loop spans 17 amino acids. This clone has only one observation. The protocol was immunoSEQ multiplex PCR, while the TCRdb copy is restricted to in-frame clones and leaves out a portion. The sample lists about 25,000 clones; more than 80% were seen once. Latent tuberculosis screening used tuberculin skin test and IGRA at entry. Sequencing used PBMCs. This clonotype was obtained from a donor aged 10-35 years with latent tuberculosis or without tuberculosis infection. Some clones in this sample may be carry-over from other donors' samples. The J gene is TRBJ1-4, the V gene TRBV15; 12 bases agree with TRBD1. DNA of the CDR3: TGTGCCACCAGACTAGGGACAGGGGGCGGTGCTAATGAAAAACTGTTTTTT. Translating it yields CATRLGTGGGANEKLFF. The full variable domain, rest sourced from reference TRBV15 and TRBJ1-4, is DAMVIQNPRYQVTQFGKPVTLSCSQTLNHNVMYWYQQKSSQAPKLLFHYYDKDFNNEADTPDNFQSRRPNTSFCFLDIRSPGLGDTAMYLCATRLGTGGGANEKLFFGSGTQLSVL.